This T cell receptor beta chain was captured in a study of cytomegalovirus exposure and HLA in healthy donors. Overall study findings and caveats: In a later analysis, HLA-associated TCR beta chains were more clonally expanded than equally common others.

As for this clone: Its cognate antigen is unknown.

V was pared by 5 bases and J by 6 bases, with 7 bases between. Germline CDR1 and CDR2: MNHEY and SVGAGI. CDR3 length: 11 amino acids. The primer mix had 60 Vbeta and 13 Jbeta primers. The protocol was immunoSEQ multiplex PCR, while the TCRdb copy is restricted to in-frame clones and leaves out a portion. The table shows 150,000 to 180,000 clones, with around 79% occurring only once. This chain connects TRBV6-5 to TRBJ1-2; no firm D call. This TCR was recovered from a man aged 25-45 years in good health and CMV-seropositive. Material: PBMCs. CDR3 nucleotides: TGTGCCAGCAGTGAGGCGGATGGCTACACCTTC. Translating it yields CASSEADGYTF.